This TCR beta chain originates from a study of T cells in Graves' hyperthyroidism and ophthalmopathy. Broader study findings: Blood also contained most expanded thyroid clonotypes above 0.001.

Amplification targeted TCR beta CDR3 regions from RNA transcripts. HTBI primers were used for first-round RT-PCR of the TCR CDR3. MiXCR, run by TCRdb on the multiplex PCR reads, gives a single entry per CDR3 protein. The table shows under 550,000 distinct CDR3 sequences, with nearly 20% occurring only once. Exclusion of patients followed from uncontrolled infection, other autoimmune disease, pregnancy or lactation. Clinical symptoms, serum thyroxine, TRAb, thyroid ultrasound and orbital computed tomography informed diagnoses. This clonotype was observed at least ten times. What it binds is not known. This CDR3 is 14 amino acids long. V gave up 4 bases and J gave up 6 bases; unmatched junction bases: 4. In germline, CDR1 is MNHEY, CDR2 SVGEGT.

The specimen sequenced was blood. The chain has TRBV6-2 or TRBV6-3 and TRBJ1-5; 9 bases fit TRBD1. The receptor was isolated from a man aged 35 to 55 with Graves' ophthalmopathy. For the CDR3, the DNA is TGTGCCAGCAGTTCTGGGACAGGGTTTCAGCCCCAGCATTTT. The encoded protein is CASSSGTGFQPQHF.